One sample yielded the 25 T cell receptor beta chains listed below, sequenced in a study of blood T cell repertoires in COVID-19. The method was immunoSEQ multiplex PCR; TCRdb's version includes in-frame clones alone and lacks a portion of them. The data hold over 45,000 clones, with about nine tenths observed a single time. The sample consisted of peripheral blood. These receptor sequences come from a woman aged 60-70 years with active or convalescent COVID-19.

The chain carries TRBV24-1 and TRBJ1-2; D may be TRBD1 (6 bases). CDR3 length: 14 residues. In germline, CDR1 is KGHDR, CDR2 SFDVKD. The V gene lost 2 bases and the J gene lost 6 bases, with 12 bases spanning the gap. The CDR3 sequence: CATSDWGQANGYTF. The CDR3 region has the DNA TGTGCCACCAGTGATTGGGGACAAGCGAATGGCTACACCTTC.

The chain couples TRBV5-6 to TRBJ2-2, with D maybe TRBD2 (6 bases). CDR1 and CDR2 (germline): SGHDT, YYEEEE. CDR3 length: 16 amino acids. V was pared by 4 bases and J by 5 bases, with 18 bases between. The CDR3 sequence: CASSPIGGSGTGELFF. The CDR3 nucleotides read TGTGCCAGCAGCCCAATCGGGGGTTCGGGGACCGGGGAGCTGTTTTTT.

The V and J genes are TRBV20-1 and TRBJ2-1; 8 bases match TRBD2. The CDR3 is 13 residues long. With V trimmed by 3 bases and J by 5 bases, 3 bases remained unmatched. CDR1 DFQATT and CDR2 SNEGSKA come from the germline V gene (reference sequence). For the CDR3, the DNA is TGCAGTGCTAGTTGGCGGGAGGACAATGAGCAGTTCTTC. Amino acids: CSASWREDNEQFF.

The chain employs TRBV29-1 and TRBJ1-1; tentative D call: TRBD1 (5 bases). Per the germline V gene, CDR1 is SQVTM and CDR2 is ANQGSEA. The CDR3 extends over 12 amino acids. Between the trimmed V and J ends, which lost 3 bases and 3 bases, there was a span of 8 bases. CDR3 DNA sequence: TGCAGCGTTGAGCGGGGGGACACTGAAGCTTTCTTT. Amino acid sequence: CSVERGDTEAFF.

This chain uses TRBV2 with TRBJ2-3, with D unclear. Between the trimmed V and J ends, which lost 0 bases and 6 bases, there was a span of 19 bases. The CDR3 runs to 17 residues. Germline loops: CDR1 SNHLY, CDR2 FYNNEI. The CDR3 DNA reads as TGTGCCAGCAGTGAAGCGTTGGTTGGCGCCACCGGGGATACGCAGTATTTT. Protein sequence: CASSEALVGATGDTQYF.

The genes are TRBV21-1 and TRBJ2-1; the table's D call, TRBD2, has no DNA check behind it. TRBV21-1 is a recognized pseudogene. The CDR3 contains 17 residues. CDR3 nucleotide sequence: TGTGCCAGCAGCAAAGGTAGGACTAGCGGGAGGGCCAATGAGCAGTTCTTC. Translation gives CASSKGRTSGRANEQFF.

The V call is TRBV5-1, the J call TRBJ1-3, with TRBD1 identical over 9 bases. The germline CDR1 and CDR2 sequences are SGHRS and YFSETQ. J was trimmed by 2 bases and V by 0 bases; bases with no gene match: 6. The CDR3 has 17 amino acids. This chain's CDR3 is CASSLATGGLTGNTIYF. CDR3 bases: TGCGCCAGCAGCTTGGCCACAGGGGGCTTAACTGGAAACACCATATATTTT.

The genes are TRBV4-1 and TRBJ1-2; a weak D match, TRBD1 (6 bases). Deletions cut 1 base from V and 4 bases from J, with 13 bases between. The CDR3 loop spans 15 amino acids. The germline CDR1 and CDR2 sequences are MGHRA and YSYEKL. In nucleotides, the CDR3 is TGCGCCAGCAGCCAAGGACAGGTCACGGGCTATGGCTACACCTTC. Translating gives CASSQGQVTGYGYTF.

The chain combines TRBV28 with TRBJ1-1; the D is unclear. The germline V gene encodes CDR1 MDHEN and CDR2 SYDVKM. The CDR3 extends over 13 amino acids. The V and J ends lost 6 bases and 0 bases respectively, with 8 bases between them. The DNA for the CDR3 is TGTGCCAGCAGAGACACCGTGAACACTGAAGCTTTCTTT. It specifies CASRDTVNTEAFF.

The chain uses TRBV19 and TRBJ1-2; D remains unclear. The CDR3 runs to 14 residues. The ends were cut back, 3 bases at V and 3 bases at J, with 11 bases in the middle. Germline lookup yields CDR1 LNHDA and CDR2 SQIVND (reference sequence). In DNA, the CDR3 is TGTGCCAGTAGTATTGGGCGGCGGGACTATGGCTACACCTTC. Its protein is CASSIGRRDYGYTF.

V usage is TRBV3-1 (or the pseudogene TRBV3-2) and J usage is TRBJ2-1, with D perhaps matching TRBD2 (6 bases). This CDR3 comprises 16 residues. Trimming left V 3 bases short and J 4 bases short, with 16 bases between. Per the germline V gene, CDR1 is LGHDT and CDR2 is YNNKEL (reference sequence). The CDR3: CASSQGPAGQYNEQFF. In nucleotides, the CDR3 is TGTGCCAGCAGCCAGGGTCCAGCGGGTCAGTACAATGAGCAGTTCTTC.

This clone was seen once. V is TRBV28 and J is TRBJ2-7; D is ambiguous. Germline V gives CDR1 MDHEN, CDR2 SYDVKM. V was shortened by 4 bases and J by 3 bases, with 4 bases between the two germline ends. This CDR3 contains 11 residues. The DNA for the CDR3 is TGTGCCAGCAGTTCTAACTACGAGCAGTACTTC. This translates into CASSSNYEQYF.

CDR3 DNA: TGTGCCAGTCGGAGGGCAGGGATCAATCAGCCCCAGCATTTT. Translated, it gives CASRRAGINQPQHF. The chain recombines TRBV27 with TRBJ1-5, with a possible D match to TRBD1 (5 bases). V was clipped by 9 bases and J by 3 bases, with 15 bases between them. Germline V lookup: CDR1 MNHEY, CDR2 SMNVEV (reference sequence). The CDR3 is 14 residues long.

The genes are TRBV12-3 or TRBV12-4 and TRBJ2-7; tentatively, D is TRBD1 (5 bases). The CDR3 totals 12 residues. Trimming took off 5 bases at V and 7 bases at J, with 12 bases between the two ends. This CDR3 is CASSRNNREQYF. CDR3 sequence (DNA): TGTGCCAGCAGTCGTAACAACAGGGAGCAGTACTTC.

The chain carries TRBV11-3 and TRBJ2-7, with D perhaps TRBD1 (5 bases). This CDR3 has 15 residues. V was trimmed by 6 bases and J by 3 bases, leaving 18 bases between them. Germline V gene sequence: CDR1 SGHNT, CDR2 YENEEA. The CDR3, as DNA: TGTGCCAGCAGTCTAAATCCAGGGTCGGTCTACGAGCAGTACTTC. Its translation is CASSLNPGSVYEQYF.

The genes are TRBV3-1 (or the pseudogene TRBV3-2) and TRBJ1-4; maybe TRBD1 (6 bases). Germline assignment: CDR1 LGHDT and CDR2 YNNKEL (reference sequence). V lost 1 base and J lost 10, with 16 bases in between. The CDR3 covers 15 residues. The CDR3 loop reads CASSQGIQGSGKLFF. The CDR3 DNA sequence: TGTGCCAGCAGCCAAGGTATACAGGGCTCAGGAAAACTGTTTTTT.

This clone was observed a single time. J is TRBJ1-5 and V is TRBV23-1; weak D call: TRBD1 (6 bases). TRBV23-1 is an open reading frame, and its role is uncertain. V was cut by 4 bases and J by 0 bases, with 10 bases left in between. The CDR3 has 15 amino acids. The CDR3 DNA is TGCGCCAGCAGTCGAGGACAGATTAGCAATCAGCCCCAGCATTTT. It translates to CASSRGQISNQPQHF.

The table lists this clone with a count of one. This rearrangement joins TRBV5-1 to TRBJ1-2, with 9 bases matching TRBD1. J gave up 5 bases and V 0 bases, and 11 bases lay outside the gene matches. The CDR3 is made up of 17 amino acids. Germline-derived CDR1 and CDR2 are SGHRS and YFSETQ. The CDR3 region has the DNA TGCGCCAGCAGCTTGGCTCCCTCGACAGGGGGGAGGTATGGCTACACCTTC. This codes for CASSLAPSTGGRYGYTF.

The J gene is TRBJ2-2, the V gene TRBV7-3; D possibly corresponds to TRBD2 (5 bases). CDR3 length: 14 amino acids. Germline values: CDR1 SGHTA, CDR2 FQGTGA. Trimming took 0 bases from V and 6 from J, leaving 8 bases between them. The CDR3 sequence: CASSLTLAAGELFF. The DNA for the CDR3 is TGTGCCAGCAGCTTAACCCTAGCAGCCGGGGAGCTGTTTTTT.

V usage is TRBV24-1 and J usage is TRBJ2-3; 10 nucleotides line up with TRBD2. Trimming cost V 3 bases and J 6 bases; bases outside gene matches: 8. Germline CDR1 reads KGHDR; CDR2 reads SFDVKD. The CDR3 contains 16 residues. The CDR3, as DNA: TGTGCCACCAGTGATGGTGGTAGCGGGAGGAGTGATACGCAGTATTTT. Encoded protein: CATSDGGSGRSDTQYF.

The rearrangement links TRBV28 to TRBJ1-2, with 7 bases identical to TRBD1. This CDR3 region has 16 residues. The ends lost 6 bases at V and 7 bases at J; junction bases unmatched: 17. The germline V gene encodes CDR1 MDHEN and CDR2 SYDVKM. The CDR3 region is CASSSDRQGLGGGYTF. CDR3 coding DNA: TGTGCCAGCAGCTCTGACCGACAGGGCCTGGGGGGTGGCTACACCTTC.

The chain recombines TRBV5-4 with TRBJ1-6; 9 bases align to TRBD1. Germline-derived CDR1 and CDR2 are SGHNT and YYREEE (reference sequence). Trimming took 2 bases from V and 0 from J; bases not matched to a gene: 3. The CDR3 covers 17 residues. CDR3 region: CASSFGTGSSYNSPLHF. DNA of the CDR3: TGTGCCAGCAGCTTCGGGACAGGGAGCTCCTATAATTCACCCCTCCACTTT.

In this sample, this clone turned up once. The chain uses TRBV9 and TRBJ2-1, with TRBD2 as a possible D gene (6 bases). The CDR3 spans 15 residues. CDR1 SGDLS and CDR2 YYNGEE come from the germline V gene. Trimming took 4 bases from V and 3 from J, leaving 14 bases between them. The CDR3 region is CASSPRRAGYNEQFF. The CDR3 DNA reads as TGTGCCAGCAGCCCTCGGAGGGCCGGCTACAATGAGCAGTTCTTC.

This sequence joins TRBV28 and TRBJ1-2; 7 bases are a match to TRBD1. V was pared by 5 bases and J by 0 bases, with 6 bases of the junction left unmatched. Germline CDR1 is MDHEN and CDR2 is SYDVKM. The CDR3 is 15 amino acids. This CDR3 reads CASSSTGEANYGYTF. The CDR3 bases are TGTGCCAGCAGTAGCACAGGGGAAGCTAACTATGGCTACACCTTC.

The chain has TRBV14 and TRBJ2-7, with 7 bases aligning to TRBD2. With 4 bases clipped from V and 4 bases from J, the junction kept 10 bases outside the gene matches. The CDR3 extends over 15 amino acids. Germline CDR1 and CDR2: SGHDN and FVKESK. Written as DNA, the CDR3 is TGTGCCAGCAGCCCCATGCGGGGGACGCTATACGAGCAGTACTTC. As protein: CASSPMRGTLYEQYF. The full variable domain, rest sourced from reference TRBV14 and TRBJ2-7, is EAGVTQFPSHSVIEKGQTVTLRCDPISGHDNLYWYRRVMGKEIKFLLHFVKESKQDESGMPNNRFLAERTGGTYSTLKVQPAELEDSGVYFCASSPMRGTLYEQYFGPGTRLTVT.